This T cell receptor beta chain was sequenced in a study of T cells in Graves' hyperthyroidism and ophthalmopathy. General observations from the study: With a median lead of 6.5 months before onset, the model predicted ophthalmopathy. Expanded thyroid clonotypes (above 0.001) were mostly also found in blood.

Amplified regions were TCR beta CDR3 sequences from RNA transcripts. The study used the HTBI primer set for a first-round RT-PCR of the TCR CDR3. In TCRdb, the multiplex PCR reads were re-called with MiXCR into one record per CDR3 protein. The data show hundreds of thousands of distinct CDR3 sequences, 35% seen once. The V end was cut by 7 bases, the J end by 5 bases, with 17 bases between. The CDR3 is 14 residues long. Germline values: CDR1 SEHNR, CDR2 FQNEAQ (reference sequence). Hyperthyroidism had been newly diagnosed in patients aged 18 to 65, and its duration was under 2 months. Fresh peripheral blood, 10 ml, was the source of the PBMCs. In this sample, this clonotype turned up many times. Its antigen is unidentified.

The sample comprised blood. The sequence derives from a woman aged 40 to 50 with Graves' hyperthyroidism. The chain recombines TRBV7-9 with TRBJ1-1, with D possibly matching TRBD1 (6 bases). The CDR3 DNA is TGTGCCAGCACCCATGGGGGGGCAAGGACTGAAGCTTTCTTT. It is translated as CASTHGGARTEAFF.